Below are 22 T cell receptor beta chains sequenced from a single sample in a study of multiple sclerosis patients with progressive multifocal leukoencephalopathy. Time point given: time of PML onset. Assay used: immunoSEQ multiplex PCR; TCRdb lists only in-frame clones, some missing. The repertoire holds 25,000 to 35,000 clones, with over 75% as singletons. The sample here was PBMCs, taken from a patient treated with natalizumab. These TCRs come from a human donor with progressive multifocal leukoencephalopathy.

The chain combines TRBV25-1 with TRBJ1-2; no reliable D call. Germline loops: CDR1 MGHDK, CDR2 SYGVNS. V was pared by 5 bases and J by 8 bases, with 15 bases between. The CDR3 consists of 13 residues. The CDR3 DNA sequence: TGTGCCAGCAGTCATCCTACTCGGGAAGGCTACACCTTC. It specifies CASSHPTREGYTF.

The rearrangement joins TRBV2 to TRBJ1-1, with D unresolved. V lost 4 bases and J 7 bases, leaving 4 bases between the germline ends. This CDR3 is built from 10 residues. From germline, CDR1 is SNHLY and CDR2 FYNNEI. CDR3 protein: CASSVREAFF. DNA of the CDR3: TGTGCCAGCAGTGTGCGTGAAGCTTTCTTT. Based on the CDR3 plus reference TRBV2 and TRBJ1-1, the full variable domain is EPEVTQTPSHQVTQMGQEVILRCVPISNHLYFYWYRQILGQKVEFLVSFYNNEISEKSEIFDDQFSVERPDGSNFTLKIRSTKLEDSAMYFCASSVREAFFGQGTRLTVV.

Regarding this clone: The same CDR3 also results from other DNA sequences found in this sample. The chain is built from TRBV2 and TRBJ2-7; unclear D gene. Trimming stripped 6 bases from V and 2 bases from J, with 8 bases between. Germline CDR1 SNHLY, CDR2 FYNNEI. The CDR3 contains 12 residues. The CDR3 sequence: CASRGAPYEQYF. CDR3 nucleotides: TGTGCCAGCAGAGGCGCCCCCTACGAGCAGTACTTC. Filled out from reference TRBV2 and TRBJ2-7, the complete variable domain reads EPEVTQTPSHQVTQMGQEVILRCVPISNHLYFYWYRQILGQKVEFLVSFYNNEISEKSEIFDDQFSVERPDGSNFTLKIRSTKLEDSAMYFCASRGAPYEQYFGPGTRLTVT.

CDR3: CASGGGYSPLHF. In DNA, the CDR3 is TGTGCCAGCGGTGGTGGCTATTCACCCCTCCACTTT. The chain is built from TRBV6-5 and TRBJ1-6; D is unresolved. From germline, CDR1 is MNHEY and CDR2 SVGAGI. The CDR3 covers 12 residues. Trimming pared 8 bases from V and 8 bases from J, leaving 10 bases between.

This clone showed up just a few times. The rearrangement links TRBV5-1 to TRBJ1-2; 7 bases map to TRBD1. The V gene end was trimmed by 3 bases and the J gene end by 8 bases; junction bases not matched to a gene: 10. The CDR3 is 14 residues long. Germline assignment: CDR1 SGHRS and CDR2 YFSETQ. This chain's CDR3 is CASSYLQGTEGYTF. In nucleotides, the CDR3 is TGCGCCAGCAGCTACCTACAGGGGACGGAAGGCTACACCTTC.

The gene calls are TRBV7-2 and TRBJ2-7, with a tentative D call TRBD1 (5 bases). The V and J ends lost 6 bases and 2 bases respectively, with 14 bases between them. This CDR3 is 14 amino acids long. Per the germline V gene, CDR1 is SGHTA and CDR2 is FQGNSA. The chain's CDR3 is CASSPTEATYEQYF. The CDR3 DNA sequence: TGTGCCAGCAGTCCGACAGAAGCCACCTACGAGCAGTACTTC.

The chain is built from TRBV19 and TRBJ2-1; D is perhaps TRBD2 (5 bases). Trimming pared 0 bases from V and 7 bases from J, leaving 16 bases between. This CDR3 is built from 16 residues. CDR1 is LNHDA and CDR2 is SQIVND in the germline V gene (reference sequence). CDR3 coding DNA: TGTGCCAGTAGTATAGATCTGAGGGCGGCGCAGAATGAGCAGTTCTTC. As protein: CASSIDLRAAQNEQFF.

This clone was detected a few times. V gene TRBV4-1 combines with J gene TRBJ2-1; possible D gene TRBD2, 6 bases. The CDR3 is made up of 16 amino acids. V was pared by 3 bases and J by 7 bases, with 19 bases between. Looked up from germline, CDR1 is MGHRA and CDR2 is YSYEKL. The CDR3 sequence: CASSQSGSGVSNEQFF. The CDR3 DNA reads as TGCGCCAGCAGCCAGAGTGGGTCGGGGGTGTCAAATGAGCAGTTCTTC.

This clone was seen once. For the CDR3, the DNA is TGTGCCAGCATGCGGGACCGTCGGGCAAAAGATACGCAGTATTTT. The encoded protein is CASMRDRRAKDTQYF. This sequence joins TRBV2 and TRBJ2-3; tentative D call: TRBD2 (6 bases). Germline-derived CDR1 and CDR2 are SNHLY and FYNNEI. With 7 bases removed from V and 5 bases from J, the gap between germline ends came to 19 bases. The CDR3 is 15 residues long.

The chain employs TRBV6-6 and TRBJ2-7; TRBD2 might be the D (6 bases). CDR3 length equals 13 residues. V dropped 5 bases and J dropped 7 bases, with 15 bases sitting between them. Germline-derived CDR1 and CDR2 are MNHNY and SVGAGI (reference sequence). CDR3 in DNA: TGTGCCAGCAGTCCCACCGTTGCGGGGGAGCAGTACTTC. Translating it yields CASSPTVAGEQYF.

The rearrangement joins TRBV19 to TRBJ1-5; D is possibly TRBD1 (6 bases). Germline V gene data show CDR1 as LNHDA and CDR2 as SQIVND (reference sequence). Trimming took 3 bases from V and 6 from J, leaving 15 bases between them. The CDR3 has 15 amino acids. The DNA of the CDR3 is TGTGCCAGTAGTATGTACAGGGTTGGCCCTCAGCCCCAGCATTTT. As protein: CASSMYRVGPQPQHF.

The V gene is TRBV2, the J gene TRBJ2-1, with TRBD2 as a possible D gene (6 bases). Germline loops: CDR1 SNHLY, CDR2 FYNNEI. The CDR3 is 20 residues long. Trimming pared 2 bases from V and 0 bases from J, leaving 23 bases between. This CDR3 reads CASSETWGLGQKSSYNEQFF. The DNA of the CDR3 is TGTGCCAGCAGTGAAACTTGGGGACTTGGCCAGAAGAGCTCCTACAATGAGCAGTTCTTC.

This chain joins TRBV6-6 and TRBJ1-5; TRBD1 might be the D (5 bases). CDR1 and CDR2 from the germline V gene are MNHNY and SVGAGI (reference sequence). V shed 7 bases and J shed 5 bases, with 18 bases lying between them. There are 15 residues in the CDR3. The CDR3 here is CASTHGDPPYQPQHF. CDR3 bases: TGTGCCAGCACCCATGGGGACCCCCCATATCAGCCCCAGCATTTT.

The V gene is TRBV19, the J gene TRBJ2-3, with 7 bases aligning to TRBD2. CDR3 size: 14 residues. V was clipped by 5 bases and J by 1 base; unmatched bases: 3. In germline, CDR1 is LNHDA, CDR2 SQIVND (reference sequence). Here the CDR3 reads CASSGGGRTDTQYF. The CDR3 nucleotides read TGTGCCAGTAGTGGGGGAGGGCGCACAGATACGCAGTATTTT.

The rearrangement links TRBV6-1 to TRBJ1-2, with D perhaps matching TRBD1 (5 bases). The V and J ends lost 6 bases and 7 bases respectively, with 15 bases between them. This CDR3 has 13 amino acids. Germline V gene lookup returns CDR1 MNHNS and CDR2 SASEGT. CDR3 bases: TGTGCCAGCAGCTCGGGGCCATGGGGTGGCTACACCTTC. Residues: CASSSGPWGGYTF.

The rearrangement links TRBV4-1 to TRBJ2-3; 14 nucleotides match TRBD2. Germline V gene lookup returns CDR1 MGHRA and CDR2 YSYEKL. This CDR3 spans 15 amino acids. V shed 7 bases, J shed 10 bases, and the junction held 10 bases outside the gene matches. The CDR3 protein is CASNVGLAGAGAQYF. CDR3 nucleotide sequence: TGCGCCAGCAACGTGGGACTAGCGGGAGCTGGTGCGCAGTATTTT.

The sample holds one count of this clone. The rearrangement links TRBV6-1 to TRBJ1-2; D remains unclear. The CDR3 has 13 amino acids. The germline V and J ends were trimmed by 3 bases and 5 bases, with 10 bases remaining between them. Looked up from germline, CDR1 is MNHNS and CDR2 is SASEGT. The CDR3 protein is CASSEARNYGYTF. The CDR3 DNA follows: TGTGCCAGCAGTGAGGCAAGAAATTATGGCTACACCTTC.

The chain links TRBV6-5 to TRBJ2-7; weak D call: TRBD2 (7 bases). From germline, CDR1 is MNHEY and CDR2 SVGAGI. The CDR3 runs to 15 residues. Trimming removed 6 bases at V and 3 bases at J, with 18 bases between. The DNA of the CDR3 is TGTGCCAGCAGGGGGGAACAGGGAGGGAGCTACGAGCAGTACTTC. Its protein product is CASRGEQGGSYEQYF.

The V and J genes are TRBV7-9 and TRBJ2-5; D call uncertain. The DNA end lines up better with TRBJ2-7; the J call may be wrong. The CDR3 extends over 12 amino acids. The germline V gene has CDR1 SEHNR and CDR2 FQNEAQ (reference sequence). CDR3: CASSPMAYEQYF. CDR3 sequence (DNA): TGTGCCAGCAGCCCGATGGCGTACGAGCAGTACTTC.

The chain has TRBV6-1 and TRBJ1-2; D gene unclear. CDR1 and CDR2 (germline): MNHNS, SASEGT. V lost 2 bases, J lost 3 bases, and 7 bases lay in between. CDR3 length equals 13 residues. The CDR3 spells CASSERAYYGYTF. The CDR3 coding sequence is TGTGCCAGCAGTGAAAGGGCTTACTATGGCTACACCTTC.

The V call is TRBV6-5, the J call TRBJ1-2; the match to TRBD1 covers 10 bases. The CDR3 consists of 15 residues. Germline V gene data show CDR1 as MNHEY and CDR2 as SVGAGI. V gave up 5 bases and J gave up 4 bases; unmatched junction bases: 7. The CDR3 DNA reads TGTGCCAGCAGTAACGACAGGGGGCGCGGCTATGGCTACACCTTC. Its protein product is CASSNDRGRGYGYTF.

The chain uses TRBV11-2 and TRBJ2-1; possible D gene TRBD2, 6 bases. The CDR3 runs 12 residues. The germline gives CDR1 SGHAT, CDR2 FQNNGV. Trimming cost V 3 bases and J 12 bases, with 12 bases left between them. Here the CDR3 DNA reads TGTGCCAGCAGCTTGGCGGGGTCCGGGCAGTTCTTC. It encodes CASSLAGSGQFF.